This T cell receptor beta chain was obtained from a study of cytomegalovirus exposure and HLA in healthy donors. Study as a whole: The same platform as the roughly 670 first-cohort repertoires was used for the 90 to 150 validation repertoires, a later analysis reported.

The donors were in the approximately 130-subject validation cohort, distinct from the 666-subject first cohort. This clone was observed once. The antigen is undetermined. TCRdb keeps only in-frame clones here, not all; method: immunoSEQ multiplex PCR. The sample includes some 87,000 clones, 95% to 96% of them seen just once. The CDR3 loop spans 14 amino acids. J was trimmed by 3 bases and V by 8 bases; bases with no gene match: 8. Germline CDR1 MDHEN, CDR2 SYDVKM. Regarding the study as a whole: Associated with cytomegalovirus, according to the listing, were 150 to 200 TCR beta chains. Most sequenced TCRs were rare (though some public TCRs occurred in many donors).

V usage is TRBV28 and J usage is TRBJ2-7; 9 bases line up with TRBD1. Sequencing was done on a sample of PBMCs. This TCR was recovered from a young woman in good health and CMV-seronegative. CDR3 loop: CASGTGGGFYEQYF. CDR3 bases: TGTGCCAGCGGTACAGGGGGCGGATTCTACGAGCAGTACTTC.